In this sample, the clone carrying this TCR beta chain turned up once. Authors' processing steps: Amplification of reference gene primers was used by the study to estimate nucleated cell counts. This table comes from immunoSEQ multiplex PCR, and its TCRdb copy is limited to in-frame clones, with some not included. For V, J and clone size, that table is used; D and trimming come from the DNA. The sample lists about 380,000 clones; around nine tenths were seen once. The data are from a study of blood T cell repertoires in COVID-19. The overall study: Nucleic acid was either cDNA or gDNA, and it came from T cells, B-cell-depleted T cells, or PBMCs.

The V gene lost 0 bases and the J gene lost 3 bases, with 11 bases spanning the gap. The CDR3 totals 14 residues. Germline V gene sequence: CDR1 GTSNPN, CDR2 SVGIG (reference sequence). The rearrangement uses TRBV30 and TRBJ1-1; D uncertain. The source material was PBMCs or T cells enriched from blood (not recorded which). The TCR sequence derives from a woman between 18 and 30 years old who had recovered from COVID-19. The CDR3 DNA sequence: TGTGCCTGGAGTGTACTGAGAGGTCACACTGAAGCTTTCTTT. Protein: CAWSVLRGHTEAFF.